One and the same sample provided the 5 T cell receptor beta chains below, sequenced in a study of cytomegalovirus exposure and HLA in healthy donors (TCRdb year 2017). Library preparation was by the immunoSEQ multiplex PCR assay. TCRdb took over this immuneACCESS table, retaining in-frame rearrangements with V and J assigned. Such tables are incomplete; in checked studies, under half of the missing clones stem from an unresolved V gene, and the remainder is unexplained. The sample records about 140,000 clones, about 86% of which are singletons. The biggest ten clones account for 7.9% of the sample. Sequences were obtained from PBMCs. Source of these receptors: a young woman in good health and CMV-seropositive.

This clone has only a few counts. The chain couples TRBV2 to TRBJ1-2; 9 nucleotides match TRBD1. Germline V gene lookup returns CDR1 SNHLY and CDR2 FYNNEI. This CDR3 is built from 15 residues. The J segment lost 7 bases and the V segment lost 4 bases, leaving 10 bases of the junction unmatched. CDR3 nucleotides: TGTGCCAGCAGTGGCCCGGGACAGGGTGAGGTTGGCTACACCTTC. This codes for CASSGPGQGEVGYTF.

The chain employs TRBV4-2 and TRBJ2-7; TRBD1 is a possible D gene (6 bases). This CDR3 spans 14 amino acids. Trimming shortened V by 3 bases and J by 5 bases, and 14 bases separated the two germline ends. The V gene's germline CDR1 is LGHNA and CDR2 YNFKEQ. CDR3 sequence (DNA): TGTGCCAGCAGCCAGGGATACACAGGGAACGAGCAGTACTTC. Translating it yields CASSQGYTGNEQYF.

The V gene is TRBV27, the J gene TRBJ2-6, with a tentative D call TRBD1 (6 bases). This CDR3 spans 16 amino acids. Trimming shortened V by 7 bases and J by 0 bases, and 13 bases separated the two germline ends. Germline V gene data show CDR1 as MNHEY and CDR2 as SMNVEV (reference sequence). In DNA, the CDR3 is TGTGCCAGCACCCGACAGGCTATCTCTGGGGCCAACGTCCTGACTTTC. Protein product: CASTRQAISGANVLTF.

The rearrangement uses TRBV10-1 and TRBJ2-3, with 14 bases that match TRBD2. CDR1 is WNHNN and CDR2 is SYGVQD in the germline V gene (reference sequence). The CDR3 has 18 residues. With 4 bases clipped from V and 3 bases from J, the junction kept 9 bases outside the gene matches. CDR3 sequence: CASSGGTSGSRLTDTQYF. CDR3 nucleotide sequence: TGCGCCAGCAGTGGGGGGACTAGCGGGAGTAGATTAACAGATACGCAGTATTTT.

The rearrangement joins TRBV6-5 to TRBJ2-1, with 8 bases identical to TRBD2. J gave up 6 bases and V 6 bases, and 7 bases lay outside the gene matches. CDR1 is MNHEY and CDR2 is SVGAGI in the germline V gene. This CDR3 is 14 amino acids long. In DNA, the CDR3 is TGTGCCAGCAGCCCCGGACTAGCCGCCAATGAGCAGTTCTTC. It encodes CASSPGLAANEQFF.